This T cell receptor (beta chain) was sequenced for a study of beta chain features in type 1 diabetes. Study-wide points: Sequencing of cDNA might inflate the share of cells that strongly express TCR.

Concerning this clone: No antigen is known for it.

Germline V gives CDR1 MNHEY, CDR2 SMNVEV (reference sequence). This CDR3 comprises 13 residues. J lost 7 bases, V lost 5 bases, and 4 bases had no gene match. Isolated RNA was reverse transcribed in full, so expressed TCRB transcripts were sequenced. The method was immunoSEQ multiplex PCR; TCRdb's version includes in-frame clones alone and lacks a portion of them. The sample holds about 340,000 clones, 6.5% to 10% seen once. The specimen was central memory CD4+ T cells from blood. The sequence came from a woman aged 18-30 years in good health. This chain links TRBV27 with TRBJ1-2, with TRBD1 matching 10 bases. CDR3 DNA sequence: TGTGCCAGCAGTCCGACAGGGGGCCTTGGCTACACCTTC. Translating gives CASSPTGGLGYTF.